A single sample is the source of the 20 T cell receptor beta chains below, sequenced in a study of CD8 T cells in Susac syndrome. RNA amounts of roughly 0.45 to 1 ug underwent reverse transcription with random hexamers. Each CDR3 protein is one row after TCRdb ran MiXCR on the immunoSEQ multiplex PCR reads. The sample consists of around 200,000 distinct CDR3 sequences, 85% to 95% of them appearing once. The source material was CD4+ T cells from PBMCs. Receptors originate from a human donor in good health.

This chain uses TRBV24-1 with TRBJ2-3, with unresolved D. V gave up 4 bases and J gave up 3 bases, with 10 bases separating them. Germline V gives CDR1 KGHDR, CDR2 SFDVKD. This CDR3 has 14 amino acids. CDR3 in DNA: TGTGCCACCAGTGACCCTGAGGTGACAGATACGCAGTATTTT. Protein sequence: CATSDPEVTDTQYF.

V gene TRBV30 combines with J gene TRBJ1-1; tentatively, D is TRBD1 (5 bases). The CDR3 consists of 11 residues. Per the germline V gene, CDR1 is GTSNPN and CDR2 is SVGIG (reference sequence). The V end was cut by 2 bases, the J end by 9 bases, with 10 bases between. The CDR3 nucleotides read TGTGCCTGGAGTCCGGGACTTCAAGCTTTCTTT. It translates to CAWSPGLQAFF. Supplemented by reference TRBV30 and TRBJ1-1, the full variable domain reads SQTIHQWPATLVQPVGSPLSLECTVEGTSNPNLYWYRQAAGRGLQLLFYSVGIGQISSEVPQNLSASRPQDRQFILSSKKLLLSDSGFYLCAWSPGLQAFFGQGTRLTVV.

This rearrangement joins TRBV27 to TRBJ2-1, with 9 bases that match TRBD1. Germline loops: CDR1 MNHEY, CDR2 SMNVEV (reference sequence). V shed 3 bases and J 5 bases; nucleotides not matched to a gene: 8. CDR3 size: 16 residues. The CDR3 region is CASSLPRTGVHNEQFF. DNA of the CDR3: TGTGCCAGCAGTTTGCCCCGGACAGGGGTCCACAATGAGCAGTTCTTC.

This clonotype was seen once. The CDR3 region has the DNA TGCGCCAGCAGCACGACAGGGGGCAATGAGCAGTTCTTC. It translates to CASSTTGGNEQFF. J is TRBJ2-1 and V is TRBV4-3; 9 bases agree with TRBD1. Trimming removed 5 bases from V and 6 bases from J; junction bases left unmatched: 2. CDR3 size: 13 residues. Germline CDR1 and CDR2: LGHNA and YSLEER.

The chain joins TRBV30 to TRBJ1-4; D gene unclear. The V gene lost 0 bases and the J gene lost 8 bases, with 7 bases spanning the gap. CDR1 and CDR2 from the germline V gene are GTSNPN and SVGIG (reference sequence). CDR3 length equals 12 residues. CDR3 region: CAWSVGGEKLFF. CDR3 DNA: TGTGCCTGGAGTGTTGGTGGAGAAAAACTGTTTTTT.

This clonotype was seen once. The V gene is TRBV12-3 or TRBV12-4, the J gene TRBJ1-1, with 12 bases lining up with TRBD1. The CDR3 runs 16 residues. V shed 2 bases, J shed 5 bases, and the junction held 6 bases outside the gene matches. The CDR3 DNA sequence: TGTGCCAGCAGTTTATGGGGACAGGGGGCAGGAACTGAAGCTTTCTTT. Its translation is CASSLWGQGAGTEAFF.

The gene calls are TRBV19 and TRBJ1-2; 8 positions match TRBD1. Germline-derived CDR1 and CDR2 are LNHDA and SQIVND (reference sequence). Trimming removed 7 bases from V and 0 bases from J; junction bases left unmatched: 10. The CDR3 loop spans 16 amino acids. The CDR3 DNA follows: TGTGCCAGTACTCCGGACAGGGTTTTCCCTAACTATGGCTACACCTTC. Its protein product is CASTPDRVFPNYGYTF.

The chain links TRBV20-1 to TRBJ2-1, with TRBD2 matching 12 bases. Trimming took 6 bases from V and 0 from J; bases not matched to a gene: 6. CDR3 length: 16 amino acids. Looked up from germline, CDR1 is DFQATT and CDR2 is SNEGSKA (reference sequence). CDR3 coding DNA: TGCAGTGCCGATCCGGGACTAGCGGGCTCCTACAATGAGCAGTTCTTC. Its protein product is CSADPGLAGSYNEQFF.

The J gene is TRBJ2-1, the V gene TRBV29-1; D not resolved. CDR1 is SQVTM and CDR2 is ANQGSEA in the germline V gene. The ends were cut back, 4 bases at V and 3 bases at J, with 1 base in the middle. This CDR3 has 10 residues. The CDR3 loop is CSVVYNEQFF. In nucleotides, the CDR3 is TGCAGCGTTGTCTACAATGAGCAGTTCTTC.

The V gene is TRBV12-3 or TRBV12-4, the J gene TRBJ2-5; D is unresolved. V was cut by 5 bases and J by 0 bases, with 10 bases left in between. The CDR3 loop spans 14 amino acids. CDR3 sequence: CASSQGLYQETQYF. As DNA, the CDR3 is TGTGCCAGCAGTCAAGGTCTTTACCAAGAGACCCAGTACTTC.

The chain joins TRBV6-2 or TRBV6-3 to TRBJ2-7, with D perhaps matching TRBD1 or TRBD2 (5 bases each). In germline, CDR1 is MNHEY, CDR2 SVGEGT. V dropped 6 bases and J dropped 1 base, with 19 bases sitting between them. This CDR3 has 16 amino acids. The CDR3 reads CASSSSRDQLSYEQYF. CDR3 bases: TGTGCCAGCAGCTCCTCCCGGGACCAACTATCCTACGAGCAGTACTTC.

This chain joins TRBV5-4 and TRBJ2-1; no clear D gene. The CDR3 is 13 residues long. Germline V gene lookup returns CDR1 SGHNT and CDR2 YYREEE (reference sequence). Trimming pared 2 bases from V and 9 bases from J, leaving 12 bases between. The CDR3 here is CASSFRRLTEQFF. The CDR3 nucleotides are TGTGCCAGCAGCTTCCGACGGCTGACTGAGCAGTTCTTC.

This chain uses TRBV4-1 with TRBJ1-1; tentative D call: TRBD1 (5 bases). V was trimmed by 0 bases and J by 0 bases, leaving 11 bases between them. The CDR3 is 16 amino acids. Germline V gene lookup returns CDR1 MGHRA and CDR2 YSYEKL. The CDR3 sequence is CASSQEEGIMNTEAFF. Written as DNA, the CDR3 is TGCGCCAGCAGCCAAGAAGAGGGGATCATGAACACTGAAGCTTTCTTT.

The chain links TRBV20-1 to TRBJ1-1, with D possibly matching TRBD1 (6 bases). Germline V gene sequence: CDR1 DFQATT, CDR2 SNEGSKA (reference sequence). Trimming stripped 0 bases from V and 0 bases from J, with 11 bases between. The CDR3 is made up of 15 amino acids. CDR3 DNA sequence: TGCAGTGCTAGAGATCCTGGACAGCTGAACACTGAAGCTTTCTTT. It codes for CSARDPGQLNTEAFF.

J is TRBJ2-2 and V is TRBV28; D possibly matches TRBD1 or TRBD2 (5 bases each). The CDR3 sequence is 14 residues long. V lost 6 bases to trimming and J lost 4 bases, with 12 bases between them. Germline V gene lookup returns CDR1 MDHEN and CDR2 SYDVKM. The CDR3 protein is CASRPGTITGELFF. CDR3 DNA: TGTGCCAGCAGGCCCGGGACGATCACCGGGGAGCTGTTTTTT.

This rearrangement joins TRBV20-1 to TRBJ1-5; 8 bases align to TRBD1. CDR3 length: 14 amino acids. CDR1 is DFQATT and CDR2 is SNEGSKA in the germline V gene (reference sequence). Losses at the gene ends were 5 bases for V and 1 base for J; bases not matched to a gene: 4. The CDR3 loop reads CSAQGALSNQPQHF. DNA of the CDR3: TGCAGTGCTCAGGGGGCGTTGAGCAATCAGCCCCAGCATTTT.

The gene calls are TRBV20-1 and TRBJ2-7; 7 bases map to TRBD1. Germline CDR1 reads DFQATT; CDR2 reads SNEGSKA (reference sequence). This CDR3 is 15 amino acids long. V gave up 0 bases and J gave up 0 bases; unmatched junction bases: 5. CDR3 bases: TGCAGTGCTAGAGAACCCCGGGACAGCTCCTACGAGCAGTACTTC. Translating it yields CSAREPRDSSYEQYF.

The chain links TRBV12-3 or TRBV12-4 to TRBJ1-1; maybe TRBD1 (5 bases). Trimming removed 6 bases from V and 5 bases from J, with 16 bases in between. The CDR3 is made up of 14 amino acids. CDR3 coding DNA: TGTGCCAGCAGCAGGGCCCGAGGAGAGACTGAAGCTTTCTTT. This sequence encodes CASSRARGETEAFF.

This chain links TRBV20-1 with TRBJ2-5; D not resolved. V lost 5 bases and J lost 1, with 14 bases in between. The CDR3 runs to 14 residues. Germline-derived CDR1 and CDR2 are DFQATT and SNEGSKA (reference sequence). This chain's CDR3 is CSASTGGIQETQYF. CDR3 nucleotide sequence: TGCAGTGCTTCCACTGGTGGGATCCAAGAGACCCAGTACTTC.

The V gene is TRBV7-2, the J gene TRBJ2-7; TRBD1 might be the D (6 bases). CDR1 and CDR2 (germline): SGHTA, FQGNSA. V was shortened by 2 bases and J by 7 bases, with 9 bases between the two germline ends. CDR3 length: 12 amino acids. For the CDR3, the DNA is TGTGCCAGCAGCTTACATGGGACAGAGCAGTACTTC. Translated, it gives CASSLHGTEQYF.